Included here is one TCR beta chain sequence, with context. The target antigen is unknown. This sample was taken from a study of a mutant IDH1 vaccine in newly diagnosed glioma. Study information: Most had both radiotherapy and temozolomide beforehand; others had only one. Participants attended visit V12, the safety follow-up, at week 35, and then attended visit V13 at week 47.

Indicated time point: week 47, end of study. In the vaccine, a single dose held 300 ug of the mutant IDH1 20-mer peptide, along with topical imiquimod. TCRdb's copy holds only in-frame clones and misses some; the assay was immunoSEQ multiplex PCR. This table has about 90,000 clones, just under 90% appearing once. The CDR3 covers 13 residues. Trimming pared 2 bases from V and 7 bases from J, leaving 12 bases between. CDR1 and CDR2 from the germline V gene are GTSNPN and SVGIG (reference sequence). The starting material was PBMCs, obtained from a glioma patient whose treatment included an IDH1 peptide vaccine. The chain employs TRBV30 and TRBJ1-5; D perhaps matches TRBD1 (6 bases). The clonotype originates from a woman aged 45-65 years with glioma. In nucleotides, the CDR3 is TGTGCCTGGAGTACAGGGTTGAGGCAGCCCCAGCATTTT. This gives the protein CAWSTGLRQPQHF.